This T cell receptor (beta chain) derives from a study of blood T cell repertoires in COVID-19. On this clone: The junction shows a germline mismatch at one end, possibly a read error.

Germline CDR1 is MGHDK and CDR2 is SYGVNS. The CDR3 covers 11 residues. This table comes from immunoSEQ multiplex PCR, and its TCRdb copy is limited to in-frame clones, with some not included. Of roughly 150,000 clones in the sample, approximately 90% are singletons; the top ten hold approximately 5%. The source of this sequence is a man aged 18-30 years with COVID-19, enrolled during active disease. The V call is TRBV25-1, the J call TRBJ1-2, with TRBD1 as a possible D gene (6 bases). The sample taken for sequencing was peripheral blood. The CDR3 bases are TGTGCCAGCAGTTCCTCCGGGACACTCGCCTTC. Protein: CASSSSGTLAF.